A selection of T cell receptor beta chains follows, all from one sample in a study of CD8 T cells in ankylosing spondylitis. Using its own MiXCR run on the 5' RACE reads, TCRdb lists one record per CDR3 protein. Here the sample spans 500,000 to 650,000 distinct CDR3 sequences, 5.3% being singletons. The sample comprised blood, either unsorted or a sorted T cell fraction (not recorded which). Every receptor here comes from a male donor with ankylosing spondylitis. Both conserved end residues are part of each CDR3. D genes are given only for firm matches. Only part of the rows carry a size: once, few, many, or a class if the clone is expanded.

V gene: TRBV25-1; D gene: -; clone size: -; J gene: TRBJ2-2; CDR3 DNA: TGTGCCAGCAACCAGGGAGTTACCGGGGAGCTGTTTTTT; CDR3 protein: CASNQGVTGELFF
V gene: TRBV27; D gene: -; clone size: few; J gene: TRBJ2-7; CDR3 DNA: TGTGCCAGCAGCAACCGGGACGGAAGCTCCTACGAGCAGTACTTC; CDR3 protein: CASSNRDGSSYEQYF
V gene: TRBV29-1; D gene: -; clone size: many; J gene: TRBJ2-7; CDR3 DNA: TGCAGCGCGGGTAGCGGAGGGGTCTACGAGCAGTACTTC; CDR3 protein: CSAGSGGVYEQYF
V gene: TRBV20-1; D gene: -; clone size: many; J gene: TRBJ1-6; CDR3 DNA: TGCAGTGCTAGATCCACCGGGGCCTCAGGTTCACCCCTCCACTTT; CDR3 protein: CSARSTGASGSPLHF
V gene: TRBV5-1; D gene: -; clone size: many; J gene: TRBJ2-7; CDR3 DNA: TGCGCCAGCAGCTCCCCTTCTCAAAGACGGTACTTC; CDR3 protein: CASSSPSQRRYF
V gene: TRBV5-1; D gene: -; clone size: many; J gene: TRBJ2-1; CDR3 DNA: TGCGCCAGCAGGCCGGACAGCCTGTCGAGTGAGCAGTTCTTC; CDR3 protein: CASRPDSLSSEQFF
V gene: TRBV2; D gene: -; clone size: -; J gene: TRBJ2-7; CDR3 DNA: TGTGCCAGCAGTGAAATTTACGAGCAGTACTTC; CDR3 protein: CASSEIYEQYF
V gene: TRBV29-1; D gene: TRBD1; clone size: many; J gene: TRBJ2-7; CDR3 DNA: TGCAGCGTTGAAGGAGAGACAGGGGGTCTCTACGAGCAGTACTTC; CDR3 protein: CSVEGETGGLYEQYF
V gene: TRBV5-1; D gene: -; clone size: many; J gene: TRBJ2-7; CDR3 DNA: TGCGCCAGCATGGCGGGGAGTTCCTACGAGCAGTACTTC; CDR3 protein: CASMAGSSYEQYF
V gene: TRBV29-1; D gene: TRBD2; clone size: many; J gene: TRBJ2-3; CDR3 DNA: TGCAGCGTTTTGGGTGGACGGGAGGGCACAGATACGCAGTATTTT; CDR3 protein: CSVLGGREGTDTQYF
V gene: TRBV6-1; D gene: TRBD2; clone size: many; J gene: TRBJ2-1; CDR3 DNA: TGTGCCAGCAGCGGGACTAGCGGGAAAGGTTCCTACAATGAGCAGTTCTTC; CDR3 protein: CASSGTSGKGSYNEQFF
V gene: TRBV7-2; D gene: TRBD1; clone size: many; J gene: TRBJ2-2; CDR3 DNA: TGTGCCAGCAGAGACAGGGTCGCCGGGGAGCTGTTTTTT; CDR3 protein: CASRDRVAGELFF
V gene: TRBV20-1; D gene: -; clone size: many; J gene: TRBJ1-6; CDR3 DNA: TGCAGTGCTTCCGGGGGAAATAATTCACCCCTCCACTTT; CDR3 protein: CSASGGNNSPLHF
V gene: TRBV3-1; D gene: -; clone size: few; J gene: TRBJ1-2; CDR3 DNA: TGTGCCAGCAGCCCGAGGCTGGGACTTCAGGCAAGCTACACCTTC; CDR3 protein: CASSPRLGLQASYTF
V gene: TRBV4-3; D gene: -; clone size: many; J gene: TRBJ1-1; CDR3 DNA: TGCGCCAGCAGCCAGGCTACCGGGACGGTGATTATCGCTGAAGCTTTCTTT; CDR3 protein: CASSQATGTVIIAEAFF
V gene: TRBV4-3; D gene: -; clone size: many; J gene: TRBJ2-3; CDR3 DNA: TGCGCCAGCAGCCAAGACCTTCCCAATACGCAGTATTTT; CDR3 protein: CASSQDLPNTQYF
V gene: TRBV15; D gene: TRBD1; clone size: many; J gene: TRBJ2-7; CDR3 DNA: TGTGCCACCAGCAGAGGTGGACAGGGAGTCGACGAGCAGTACTTC; CDR3 protein: CATSRGGQGVDEQYF
V gene: TRBV29-1; D gene: -; clone size: many; J gene: TRBJ1-1; CDR3 DNA: TGCAGCGAAACAGGGACCGGATTCACTGAAGCTTTCTTT; CDR3 protein: CSETGTGFTEAFF
V gene: TRBV6-1; D gene: -; clone size: many; J gene: TRBJ2-7; CDR3 DNA: TGTGCCAGCAGTCGACAGGGACTTCTAGAGCAGTACTTC; CDR3 protein: CASSRQGLLEQYF
V gene: TRBV28; D gene: -; clone size: many; J gene: TRBJ1-2; CDR3 DNA: TGTGCCAGCAGTTTACTCTTAATGGGTGGCTACACCTTC; CDR3 protein: CASSLLLMGGYTF
V gene: TRBV7-9; D gene: -; clone size: many; J gene: TRBJ1-1; CDR3 DNA: TGTGCCAGCAGCCGGGACGGGAACACTGAAGCTTTCTTT; CDR3 protein: CASSRDGNTEAFF
V gene: TRBV28; D gene: -; clone size: few; J gene: TRBJ2-2; CDR3 DNA: TGTGCCAGCAGTTCACCCCGGAGGGCGAACACCGGGGAGCTGTTTTTT; CDR3 protein: CASSSPRRANTGELFF
V gene: TRBV20-1; D gene: TRBD2; clone size: few; J gene: TRBJ2-3; CDR3 DNA: TGCAGTGCTAGTCTCAGCGGGAGGGGAGTTGGCACAGATACGCAGTATTTT; CDR3 protein: CSASLSGRGVGTDTQYF
V gene: TRBV12-3/TRBV12-4; D gene: TRBD1; clone size: many; J gene: TRBJ1-1; CDR3 DNA: TGTGCCAGCAGCAGACAGGGTCGGACTGAAGCTTTCTTT; CDR3 protein: CASSRQGRTEAFF
V gene: TRBV11-2; D gene: -; clone size: many; J gene: TRBJ2-2; CDR3 DNA: TGTGCCAGCAGCTCCGGGCGAGGGGAGCTGTTTTTT; CDR3 protein: CASSSGRGELFF
V gene: TRBV28; D gene: -; clone size: -; J gene: TRBJ2-3; CDR3 DNA: TGTGCCAGCACCACACACACAGATACGCAGTATTTT; CDR3 protein: CASTTHTDTQYF
V gene: TRBV7-3; D gene: -; clone size: -; J gene: TRBJ2-5; CDR3 DNA: TGTGCCAGCAGCGTCCGGGAGCTAGAGACCCAGTACTTC; CDR3 protein: CASSVRELETQYF
V gene: TRBV10-3; D gene: -; clone size: few; J gene: TRBJ2-3; CDR3 DNA: TGTGCCATCAAAGGGGCAGTCACAGATACGCAGTATTTT; CDR3 protein: CAIKGAVTDTQYF
V gene: TRBV12-3/TRBV12-4; D gene: -; clone size: many; J gene: TRBJ1-3; CDR3 DNA: TGTGCCAGCACCCAAAACTCTGGAAACACCATATATTTT; CDR3 protein: CASTQNSGNTIYF
V gene: TRBV12-3/TRBV12-4; D gene: TRBD1; clone size: many; J gene: TRBJ2-7; CDR3 DNA: TGTGCCAGCAGTCCAGGGGGAAGGTACGAGCAGTACTTC; CDR3 protein: CASSPGGRYEQYF
V gene: TRBV7-9; D gene: TRBD1; clone size: few; J gene: TRBJ2-2; CDR3 DNA: TGTGCCAGCAGTACTACAGGGGAATCGGTGGAGCTGTTTTTT; CDR3 protein: CASSTTGESVELFF
V gene: TRBV5-1; D gene: TRBD1; clone size: many; J gene: TRBJ2-2; CDR3 DNA: TGCGCCAGCAGCTGGGACAGGATTGCGACCGGGGAGCTGTTTTTT; CDR3 protein: CASSWDRIATGELFF
V gene: TRBV28; D gene: -; clone size: many; J gene: TRBJ2-5; CDR3 DNA: TGTGCCAGCAGTTTTGCCGGGACGGGGGGCCTGGAGACCCAGTACTTC; CDR3 protein: CASSFAGTGGLETQYF
V gene: TRBV5-1; D gene: -; clone size: many; J gene: TRBJ2-1; CDR3 DNA: TGCGCCAGCAGCCCCGGACAGGGACTACCCTTTTACAATGAGCAGTTCTTC; CDR3 protein: CASSPGQGLPFYNEQFF
V gene: TRBV24-1; D gene: TRBD2; clone size: many; J gene: TRBJ2-1; CDR3 DNA: TGTGCCACCAGTGACCAAGGACTAGCGGGAGCGGGTTACAATGAGCAGTTCTTC; CDR3 protein: CATSDQGLAGAGYNEQFF
V gene: TRBV5-1; D gene: -; clone size: many; J gene: TRBJ1-1; CDR3 DNA: TGCGCCAGCAGTTTATCGAGTGGGTCCACTGAAGCTTTCTTT; CDR3 protein: CASSLSSGSTEAFF
V gene: TRBV12-3/TRBV12-4; D gene: -; clone size: many; J gene: TRBJ2-5; CDR3 DNA: TGTGCCAGCACCTATGGGACACCCGAGGGGGAGACCCAGTACTTC; CDR3 protein: CASTYGTPEGETQYF
V gene: TRBV2; D gene: TRBD1; clone size: many; J gene: TRBJ2-3; CDR3 DNA: TGTGCCAGCAGGGACAGGTCAGATACGCAGTATTTT; CDR3 protein: CASRDRSDTQYF
V gene: TRBV20-1; D gene: -; clone size: many; J gene: TRBJ2-7; CDR3 DNA: TGCAGTGCTCCGGGCCCCGGGCTCTACGAGCAGTACTTC; CDR3 protein: CSAPGPGLYEQYF
V gene: TRBV7-6; D gene: TRBD1; clone size: many; J gene: TRBJ2-3; CDR3 DNA: TGTGCCAGCAGCACTCGGACAGGGGGTCCAGATACGCAGTATTTT; CDR3 protein: CASSTRTGGPDTQYF
V gene: TRBV4-2; D gene: -; clone size: many; J gene: TRBJ2-2; CDR3 DNA: TGTGCCAGCAGCCAAGTTGGGGTATCGCCGGGCGGGGAGCTGTTTTTT; CDR3 protein: CASSQVGVSPGGELFF
V gene: TRBV5-6; D gene: -; clone size: many; J gene: TRBJ1-5; CDR3 DNA: TGTGCCAGCAGCCGTGGGCCCTCGTATCAGCCCCAGCATTTT; CDR3 protein: CASSRGPSYQPQHF
V gene: TRBV29-1; D gene: -; clone size: many; J gene: TRBJ2-5; CDR3 DNA: TGCAGCGGGAAGTATGGGGGACTTCCAGTACAAGAGACCCAGTACTTC; CDR3 protein: CSGKYGGLPVQETQYF
V gene: TRBV20-1; D gene: -; clone size: many; J gene: TRBJ2-1; CDR3 DNA: TGCAGTGCTAGAGAAATGAAGGGGAAGGGCTACAATGAGCAGTTCTTC; CDR3 protein: CSAREMKGKGYNEQFF
V gene: TRBV4-2; D gene: TRBD1; clone size: few; J gene: TRBJ2-2; CDR3 DNA: TGTGCCAGCAGCCAGGACAGGCTACCCGGGGAGCTGTTTTTT; CDR3 protein: CASSQDRLPGELFF